Each of the 29 T cell receptor beta chains below was sequenced from the same sample in a study of blood T cell repertoires in COVID-19. Sequencing was performed with immunoSEQ multiplex PCR; in TCRdb, only in-frame clones are kept and a portion is missing. Found here are 200,000 to 300,000 clones, 75% to 90% of them singletons; the top ten hold about 1.4%. The sequencing input was peripheral blood. Receptors originate from a woman in her thirties or forties who had recovered from COVID-19.

V and J are TRBV5-1 and TRBJ1-3; TRBD1 aligns across 8 bases. The CDR3 contains 15 residues. The J segment lost 3 bases and the V segment lost 2 bases, leaving 4 bases of the junction unmatched. Germline V lookup: CDR1 SGHRS, CDR2 YFSETQ. The CDR3 protein is CASSFRTGIGNTIYF. The DNA of the CDR3 is TGCGCCAGCAGCTTCCGGACAGGGATTGGAAACACCATATATTTT.

The V call is TRBV2, the J call TRBJ1-5, with D perhaps TRBD1 (5 bases). This CDR3 region has 14 residues. Trimming left V 6 bases short and J 3 bases short, with 12 bases between. Germline assignment: CDR1 SNHLY and CDR2 FYNNEI. The CDR3 coding sequence is TGTGCCAGCAGCGGGGCGGGGTACAATCAGCCCCAGCATTTT. Translation: CASSGAGYNQPQHF.

The V gene is TRBV18, the J gene TRBJ2-1; 9 bases agree with TRBD2. Germline values: CDR1 KGHSH, CDR2 LQKENI. V gave up 3 bases and J gave up 2 bases; unmatched junction bases: 2. The CDR3 extends over 15 amino acids. The CDR3 region has the DNA TGTGCCAGCTCACCCTTAGCGGGGGCCTACAATGAGCAGTTCTTC. It yields the protein CASSPLAGAYNEQFF.

In its sample, this clone was seen once. V usage is TRBV28 and J usage is TRBJ2-2; perhaps TRBD1 as D (6 bases). The CDR3 totals 15 residues. Deletions cut 6 bases from V and 5 bases from J, with 16 bases between. Germline V gives CDR1 MDHEN, CDR2 SYDVKM. In DNA, the CDR3 is TGTGCCAGCAGCCTTCCAGGGGAAGGGACCGGGGAGCTGTTTTTT. Residues: CASSLPGEGTGELFF.

This chain joins TRBV9 and TRBJ2-7; TRBD2 aligns across 7 bases. CDR1 is SGDLS, CDR2 YYNGEE, per germline. The CDR3 consists of 14 residues. The V gene end was trimmed by 4 bases and the J gene end by 4 bases; junction bases not matched to a gene: 8. CDR3 in DNA: TGTGCCAGCAGCCCTGGGAGGGCGGAGTACGAGCAGTACTTC. This sequence encodes CASSPGRAEYEQYF.

CDR3 sequence (DNA): TGTGCCAGCAGCGTAGGACAGATGAATTCACCCCTCCACTTT. Translation: CASSVGQMNSPLHF. The rearrangement links TRBV9 to TRBJ1-6, with D maybe TRBD1 (5 bases). Germline lookup yields CDR1 SGDLS and CDR2 YYNGEE. This CDR3 has 14 amino acids. V was shortened by 0 bases and J by 7 bases, with 8 bases between the two germline ends. The whole variable domain, remainder taken from reference TRBV9 and TRBJ1-6, is DSGVTQTPKHLITATGQRVTLRCSPRSGDLSVYWYQQSLDQGLQFLIQYYNGEERAKGNILERFSAQQFPDLHSELNLSSLELGDSALYFCASSVGQMNSPLHFGNGTRLTVT.

The chain couples TRBV10-3 to TRBJ1-1, with a tentative D call TRBD1 (5 bases). Germline CDR1 and CDR2: ENHRY and SYGVKD. Trimming pared 2 bases from V and 0 bases from J, leaving 16 bases between. The CDR3 sequence is 17 residues long. The CDR3 DNA sequence: TGTGCCATCAGTGAGCCGGGGGGTGCCGGCTTGAACACTGAAGCTTTCTTT. As protein: CAISEPGGAGLNTEAFF.

The rearrangement uses TRBV5-1 and TRBJ2-5; 7 bases match TRBD1. Germline trimming cut 0 bases from V and 5 bases from J; bases unmatched to any gene: 7. Germline assignment: CDR1 SGHRS and CDR2 YFSETQ. This CDR3 contains 15 residues. CDR3 nucleotides: TGCGCCAGCAGCTTGGTACAGGGGCTACGGGAGACCCAGTACTTC. Translation gives CASSLVQGLRETQYF.

The V call is TRBV3-1 (or the pseudogene TRBV3-2), the J call TRBJ1-2; 8 nucleotides line up with TRBD1. The CDR3 is 15 residues long. With 2 bases clipped from V and 6 bases from J, the junction kept 8 bases outside the gene matches. CDR1 and CDR2 (germline): LGHDT, YNNKEL (reference sequence). In nucleotides, the CDR3 is TGTGCCAGCAGCCAATCCAACAGGGGGTTGCATGGCTACACCTTC. Its translation is CASSQSNRGLHGYTF.

The chain has TRBV5-4 and TRBJ2-4, with a tentative D call TRBD2 (6 bases). Germline CDR1 SGHNT, CDR2 YYREEE (reference sequence). The CDR3 sequence is 15 residues long. Trimming stripped 4 bases from V and 2 bases from J, with 13 bases between. In DNA, the CDR3 is TGTGCCAGCAGCCAAACTAGCACCCCCAAAAACATTCAGTACTTC. Its translation: CASSQTSTPKNIQYF.

The chain carries TRBV6-5 and TRBJ2-3, with 7 bases matching TRBD1. The CDR3 contains 15 residues. The ends lost 2 bases at V and 5 bases at J; junction bases unmatched: 7. Germline-derived CDR1 and CDR2 are MNHEY and SVGAGI. The CDR3: CASSYRDRARDTQYF. CDR3 bases: TGTGCCAGCAGTTACCGAGACAGGGCAAGAGATACGCAGTATTTT.

J is TRBJ1-2 and V is TRBV5-6; perhaps TRBD1 as D (5 bases). The CDR3 covers 12 residues. The germline gives CDR1 SGHDT, CDR2 YYEEEE. V lost 1 base to trimming and J lost 8 bases, with 9 bases between them. The CDR3, as DNA: TGTGCCAGCAGCTTGTCCAGGGTCGGCTACACCTTC. Amino acids: CASSLSRVGYTF.

This clone has a single count. The chain couples TRBV7-9 to TRBJ1-2; 7 bases line up with TRBD1. The trim removed 0 bases at V and 4 bases at J, leaving 8 bases unmatched. Germline loops: CDR1 SEHNR, CDR2 FQNEAQ (reference sequence). The CDR3 covers 16 residues. Here the CDR3 reads CASSLAQEGAGYGYTF. DNA for the CDR3: TGTGCCAGCAGCTTAGCGCAGGAGGGGGCTGGCTATGGCTACACCTTC.

The V and J genes are TRBV18 and TRBJ1-6, with 8 bases that match TRBD1. CDR3 length: 15 residues. With V trimmed by 3 bases and J by 8 bases, 6 bases remained unmatched. CDR1 is KGHSH and CDR2 is LQKENI in the germline V gene. For the CDR3, the DNA is TGTGCCAGCTCACCCAGGACAGGGAATGATTCACCCCTCCACTTT. Translating it yields CASSPRTGNDSPLHF.

This chain connects TRBV19 to TRBJ2-7; D is ambiguous. This CDR3 has 13 amino acids. CDR1 is LNHDA and CDR2 is SQIVND in the germline V gene (reference sequence). With 2 bases removed from V and 3 bases from J, the gap between germline ends came to 8 bases. CDR3 sequence: CASSILVSYEQYF. The CDR3 DNA reads TGTGCCAGTAGTATACTGGTTAGCTACGAGCAGTACTTC.

DNA of the CDR3: TGTGCCAGCAGCTTGCTGCGGGTTGGGTACGAGCAGTACTTC. Its protein is CASSLLRVGYEQYF. The chain has TRBV5-6 and TRBJ2-7; possible D gene TRBD2, 5 bases. CDR1 and CDR2 from the germline V gene are SGHDT and YYEEEE. CDR3 length: 14 residues. The V end lost 1 base, the J end lost 4 bases, and 12 bases lay between the germline ends.

To note about this clone: Because the CDR3's place on the DNA is in doubt, the DNA is left out and the CDR3 is given as listed by TCRdb. CDR3 residues: CASRLWAVGTEAFF. V and J are TRBV12-2 and TRBJ1-1; no DNA check was done on the table's D call, TRBD1. TRBV12-2 is a recognized pseudogene. Termini included, the CDR3 measures 14 amino acids.

The chain recombines TRBV6-2 or TRBV6-3 with TRBJ1-2; weak D call: TRBD1 (6 bases). Germline V gene lookup returns CDR1 MNHEY and CDR2 SVGEGT. V gave up 4 bases and J gave up 6 bases, with 30 bases separating them. The CDR3 consists of 19 residues. The CDR3 loop reads CASSFRYPRGGAKGDGYTF. CDR3 DNA: TGTGCCAGCAGTTTCCGCTACCCCCGGGGGGGGGCGAAAGGGGATGGCTACACCTTC.

This chain links TRBV4-2 with TRBJ2-1; 8 nucleotides align to TRBD2. J was trimmed by 5 bases and V by 2 bases; bases with no gene match: 2. The germline CDR1 and CDR2 sequences are LGHNA and YNFKEQ. The CDR3 extends over 14 amino acids. CDR3: CASSQLLADNEQFF. CDR3 sequence (DNA): TGTGCCAGCAGCCAATTACTAGCGGACAATGAGCAGTTCTTC.

The table lists this clone with a count of one. The chain links TRBV9 to TRBJ1-1, with 10 bases that match TRBD1. CDR3 length equals 15 residues. CDR1 is SGDLS and CDR2 is YYNGEE in the germline V gene. J was trimmed by 10 bases and V by 3 bases; bases with no gene match: 12. The chain's CDR3 is CASSALPGQGQGAFF. DNA of the CDR3: TGTGCCAGCAGCGCCCTACCGGGACAGGGGCAGGGAGCTTTCTTT.

The chain recombines TRBV30 with TRBJ2-7, with TRBD1 identical over 7 bases. J was trimmed by 2 bases and V by 2 bases; bases with no gene match: 3. The CDR3 spans 13 residues. Germline lookup yields CDR1 GTSNPN and CDR2 SVGIG (reference sequence). Here the CDR3 reads CAWSPGTAYEQYF. CDR3 nucleotides: TGTGCCTGGAGTCCCGGGACAGCCTACGAGCAGTACTTC.

The chain couples TRBV7-2 to TRBJ2-2; the D gene is possibly TRBD2 (6 bases). The CDR3 contains 14 residues. From germline, CDR1 is SGHTA and CDR2 FQGNSA. V lost 5 bases to trimming and J lost 1 base, with 8 bases between them. CDR3 in amino acids: CASSPGLNTGELFF. As DNA, the CDR3 is TGTGCCAGCAGCCCGGGACTGAACACCGGGGAGCTGTTTTTT.

This clone was recorded a few times. The chain joins TRBV7-2 to TRBJ2-5; weak D call: TRBD2 (6 bases). This CDR3 is 15 amino acids long. The ends were cut back, 5 bases at V and 4 bases at J, with 17 bases in the middle. CDR1 and CDR2 (germline): SGHTA, FQGNSA. This CDR3 is CASSQMAGTGETQYF. The DNA of the CDR3 is TGTGCCAGCAGCCAGATGGCGGGGACCGGAGAGACCCAGTACTTC.

The CDR3 DNA is TGTGCCAGTAGTATAGCACAGGGGCGCGAGCAGTACTTC. This sequence encodes CASSIAQGREQYF. J is TRBJ2-7 and V is TRBV19; 7 bases fit TRBD1. The CDR3 extends over 13 amino acids. The V segment lost 1 base and the J segment 6 bases; nucleotides outside the gene matches: 3. Germline CDR1 reads LNHDA; CDR2 reads SQIVND (reference sequence).

This clone has just a few counts. The rearrangement uses TRBV6-5 and TRBJ2-7, with 9 nucleotides matching TRBD1. Looked up from germline, CDR1 is MNHEY and CDR2 is SVGAGI. This CDR3 contains 15 residues. V dropped 6 bases and J dropped 6; count of bases not matched to a gene: 12. This chain's CDR3 is CASRMKSGTGSEQYF. The CDR3 DNA reads as TGTGCCAGCAGGATGAAATCCGGGACAGGGAGCGAGCAGTACTTC.

V is TRBV28 and J is TRBJ1-2; no definite D call. The CDR3 spans 12 residues. Trimming stripped 11 bases from V and 8 bases from J, with 18 bases between. Looked up from germline, CDR1 is MDHEN and CDR2 is SYDVKM. In DNA form, the CDR3 reads TGTGCCGGAGGCTATGGACGGGGAGGCTACACCTTC. This codes for CAGGYGRGGYTF.

The CDR3 reads CASSGQGPNTEAFF. CDR3 DNA sequence: TGTGCCAGCAGTGGACAGGGCCCGAACACTGAAGCTTTCTTT. The chain employs TRBV2 and TRBJ1-1; 7 bases match TRBD1. The trim removed 4 bases at V and 1 base at J, leaving 3 bases unmatched. Looked up from germline, CDR1 is SNHLY and CDR2 is FYNNEI. The CDR3 is 14 residues long.

The chain has TRBV11-3 and TRBJ2-3; D uncertain. V lost 4 bases and J 2 bases, leaving 4 bases between the germline ends. The germline gives CDR1 SGHNT, CDR2 YENEEA. This CDR3 has 12 residues. The CDR3 region has the DNA TGTGCCAGCAGCTCTAACACAGATACGCAGTATTTT. Its protein product is CASSSNTDTQYF.

This chain joins TRBV6-1 and TRBJ2-5, with TRBD2 identical over 8 bases. V lost 1 base and J lost 7; bases outside the gene matches: 2. The CDR3 is 13 amino acids. Germline V CDR1 and CDR2: MNHNS, SASEGT. DNA for the CDR3: TGTGCCAGCAGTGAAGTCGGGAGGGGGACCCAGTACTTC. Amino acid sequence: CASSEVGRGTQYF.